This paragraph reports one TCR beta chain. Its matching antigen is unknown. Libraries were prepared by immunoSEQ multiplex PCR; TCRdb keeps only in-frame clonotypes and omits some of them. This table holds approximately 76,000 clones, 88% found once. These data originate in a study of T cell responses to AZD1222 COVID-19 vaccine. Study outcomes and limitations: Unmutated regions of variants are reportedly targeted by nearly half of spike-specific TCRs. Among the donors, most were white British and more were female, and clonal diversity was possibly underestimated. Regions 160-218 and 743-854 dominated among vaccine-associated CD4 TCRs spanning spike.

This sequence originates from an adult in good health. Here the sequenced sample was peripheral blood, taken on day 0 of AZD1222 vaccination.

The CDR3 sequence: CASSQVRPSPLHF. The CDR3 DNA is TGCGCCAGCAGCCAAGTACGACCTAGCCCTCTCCACTTT. V usage is TRBV4-1 and J usage is TRBJ1-6; D is unclear. The CDR3 covers 13 residues. CDR1 is MGHRA and CDR2 is YSYEKL in the germline V gene. V lost 1 base to trimming and J lost 16 bases, with 14 bases between them.